Each of the 25 T cell receptor beta chains below was sequenced from the same sample in a study of radiation and T cells in renal cell carcinoma. TCRdb's table, derived via immunoSEQ multiplex PCR, lists solely in-frame clones and lacks some. There are about 130,000 clones in the sample; nearly 90% occur only once, and 12% lies in the top ten. As for time point: baseline pretreatment blood. The treatment denotes: 15 Gy SBRT to primary tumor, nephrectomy 4 weeks later. This specimen consisted of blood, obtained from a patient whose treatment included radiotherapy and nephrectomy. The origin of the receptors is a woman between 50 and 59 years old with renal cell carcinoma.

This rearrangement joins TRBV10-3 to TRBJ2-7; 11 bases are shared with TRBD2. CDR3 length: 13 amino acids. CDR1 and CDR2 (germline): ENHRY, SYGVKD. Trimming took 8 bases from V and 6 from J; bases not matched to a gene: 6. The CDR3 here is CAIGLAGGSEQYF. CDR3 nucleotides: TGTGCCATCGGGCTAGCGGGGGGCAGCGAGCAGTACTTC.

The genes are TRBV7-9 and TRBJ2-7, with D perhaps TRBD2 (6 bases). This CDR3 is 13 amino acids long. The germline gives CDR1 SEHNR, CDR2 FQNEAQ (reference sequence). V was trimmed by 0 bases and J by 3 bases, leaving 6 bases between them. The CDR3 region has the DNA TGTGCCAGCAGCTTAGCGACTAGCTACGAGCAGTACTTC. Residues: CASSLATSYEQYF.

J is TRBJ1-5 and V is TRBV6-1; a weak D match, TRBD1 (5 bases). The CDR3 length is 15 residues. CDR1 is MNHNS, CDR2 SASEGT, per germline. The germline V and J ends were trimmed by 2 bases and 2 bases, with 10 bases remaining between them. This chain's CDR3 is CASSEIGRGNQPQHF. The CDR3 region has the DNA TGTGCCAGCAGTGAAATAGGCAGGGGCAATCAGCCCCAGCATTTT.

This chain joins TRBV7-2 and TRBJ2-1, with D unclear. This CDR3 region has 14 residues. Germline CDR1 and CDR2: SGHTA and FQGNSA. The V end was cut by 5 bases, the J end by 5 bases, with 13 bases between. CDR3: CASSPPSVDNEQFF. DNA for the CDR3: TGTGCCAGCAGCCCTCCGTCGGTTGACAATGAGCAGTTCTTC.

This clone was detected only once. V and J are TRBV14 and TRBJ1-1; a weak D match, TRBD1 (6 bases). Germline CDR1 is SGHDN and CDR2 is FVKESK. The V end was cut by 1 base, the J end by 2 bases, with 20 bases between. This CDR3 comprises 18 residues. The CDR3 nucleotides are TGTGCCAGCAGCCAAGGTGTAAACTCCGGGACACTTAACACTGAAGCTTTCTTT. It encodes CASSQGVNSGTLNTEAFF.

This rearrangement joins TRBV7-3 to TRBJ1-1; D perhaps matches TRBD1 (5 bases). This CDR3 region has 14 residues. Trimming cost V 6 bases and J 5 bases, with 16 bases left between them. Germline V lookup: CDR1 SGHTA, CDR2 FQGTGA. The CDR3, as DNA: TGTGCCAGCAGTCAGAGTGGGGGTGGTACTGAAGCTTTCTTT. It specifies CASSQSGGGTEAFF.

The table lists this clone with many counts. The chain is built from TRBV5-4 and TRBJ1-2, with D tentatively TRBD1 (6 bases). V was pared by 6 bases and J by 6 bases, with 18 bases between. The CDR3 length is 14 residues. Germline CDR1 and CDR2: SGHNT and YYREEE (reference sequence). The CDR3 reads CASKTFGGRDGYTF. The CDR3 DNA follows: TGTGCCAGCAAAACTTTCGGGGGGCGCGATGGCTACACCTTC.

The sample holds one count of this clone. The CDR3, as DNA: TGTGCCAGCAGCTTGGCCGGGTCGCAGGGATTGGAATCACCCCTCCACTTT. Translation: CASSLAGSQGLESPLHF. This rearrangement joins TRBV5-6 to TRBJ1-6, with D tentatively TRBD1 (5 bases). The V and J ends lost 0 bases and 10 bases respectively, with 20 bases between them. Germline V gene data show CDR1 as SGHDT and CDR2 as YYEEEE. This CDR3 is built from 17 residues.

The V and J genes are TRBV7-2 and TRBJ1-2; 8 bases match TRBD1. The CDR3 has 14 residues. Germline V gives CDR1 SGHTA, CDR2 FQGNSA. V shed 7 bases and J 6 bases; nucleotides not matched to a gene: 10. The CDR3 is CASTHRQGKDGYTF. The CDR3 DNA reads as TGTGCCAGCACCCACCGACAGGGGAAAGATGGCTACACCTTC.

The chain is built from TRBV30 and TRBJ2-7, with D tentatively TRBD1 (5 bases). V was shortened by 4 bases and J by 2 bases, with 12 bases between the two germline ends. The CDR3 spans 13 residues. The germline CDR1 and CDR2 sequences are GTSNPN and SVGIG (reference sequence). The CDR3: CAWTGQDTYEQYF. CDR3 bases: TGTGCCTGGACCGGACAAGATACCTACGAGCAGTACTTC. The full variable domain, in which reference TRBV30 and TRBJ2-7 provide the parts outside the CDR3, is SQTIHQWPATLVQPVGSPLSLECTVEGTSNPNLYWYRQAAGRGLQLLFYSVGIGQISSEVPQNLSASRPQDRQFILSSKKLLLSDSGFYLCAWTGQDTYEQYFGPGTRLTVT.

This chain joins TRBV7-8 and TRBJ2-7, with D possibly matching TRBD2 (6 bases). V was shortened by 4 bases and J by 7 bases, with 17 bases between the two germline ends. Germline V gene data show CDR1 as SGHVS and CDR2 as FQNEAQ. The length of the CDR3 is 14 residues. In nucleotides, the CDR3 is TGTGCCAGCAGCTCCGTCGACCTGCGGGGTGAGCAGTACTTC. Protein: CASSSVDLRGEQYF.

This chain uses TRBV5-4 with TRBJ1-2; D perhaps matches TRBD1 (6 bases). The CDR3 is made up of 15 amino acids. V was pared by 5 bases and J by 2 bases, with 16 bases between. The germline V gene encodes CDR1 SGHNT and CDR2 YYREEE (reference sequence). The CDR3: CASSTLKGGNYGYTF. The CDR3 coding sequence is TGTGCCAGCAGTACCCTAAAGGGGGGGAACTATGGCTACACCTTC.

This clone has a handful of counts. This chain connects TRBV29-1 to TRBJ1-2; unclear D gene. Germline V gene data show CDR1 as SQVTM and CDR2 as ANQGSEA. This CDR3 contains 11 residues. Deletions cut 4 bases from V and 1 base from J, with 4 bases between. CDR3 nucleotides: TGCAGCGTTGGCAGTAACTATGGCTACACCTTC. Translated, it gives CSVGSNYGYTF.

The V call is TRBV7-8, the J call TRBJ2-7; perhaps D is TRBD1 or TRBD2 (5 bases each). This CDR3 comprises 16 residues. The V gene lost 4 bases and the J gene lost 0 bases, with 16 bases spanning the gap. Germline CDR1 is SGHVS and CDR2 is FQNEAQ. In DNA, the CDR3 is TGTGCCAGCAGCTCCCTTGGGGGACGCAGCTCCTACGAGCAGTACTTC. It encodes CASSSLGGRSSYEQYF.

The CDR3 is CASSQRRAEGYGYTF. DNA for the CDR3: TGTGCCAGTAGTCAGCGGAGGGCAGAAGGCTATGGCTACACCTTC. The chain employs TRBV19 and TRBJ1-2; no definite D call. The CDR3 length is 15 residues. Trimming took 5 bases from V and 4 from J, leaving 17 bases between them. CDR1 and CDR2 (germline): LNHDA, SQIVND (reference sequence). Looking up the rest from reference TRBV19 and TRBJ1-2 gives the full variable domain: DGGITQSPKYLFRKEGQNVTLSCEQNLNHDAMYWYRQDPGQGLRLIYYSQIVNDFQKGDIAEGYSVSREKKESFPLTVTSAQKNPTAFYLCASSQRRAEGYGYTFGSGTRLTVV.

The gene calls are TRBV5-1 and TRBJ1-1, with D possibly TRBD1 on 5 matching bases. Trimming left V 2 bases short and J 4 bases short, with 15 bases between. Germline assignment: CDR1 SGHRS and CDR2 YFSETQ. This CDR3 has 15 amino acids. The CDR3 sequence: CASSFLGAGSTEAFF. CDR3 coding DNA: TGCGCCAGCAGCTTTCTCGGGGCCGGCAGCACTGAAGCTTTCTTT.

Concerning this clone itself: Other DNA sequences in the same sample also yield this CDR3. The rearrangement uses TRBV9 and TRBJ2-3; TRBD2 matches 8 bases. Unmatched junction bases numbered 5, after V lost 4 bases and J lost 4 bases. The CDR3 is made up of 14 amino acids. The V gene's germline CDR1 is SGDLS and CDR2 YYNGEE. The CDR3 is CASSPGGGPDTQYF. The CDR3 bases are TGTGCCAGCAGCCCGGGAGGGGGGCCAGATACGCAGTATTTT.

This chain joins TRBV6-1 and TRBJ1-1, with D possibly being TRBD1 (5 bases). V lost 6 bases to trimming and J lost 0 bases, with 8 bases between them. CDR1 is MNHNS, CDR2 SASEGT, per germline. The CDR3 contains 13 residues. CDR3 sequence: CASRPTVNTEAFF. CDR3 coding DNA: TGTGCCAGCAGGCCGACAGTGAACACTGAAGCTTTCTTT.

The chain has TRBV27 and TRBJ1-1; the D gene is possibly TRBD1 (5 bases). CDR1 is MNHEY and CDR2 is SMNVEV in the germline V gene (reference sequence). The CDR3 spans 15 residues. Trimming removed 8 bases from V and 0 bases from J, with 16 bases in between. The CDR3 nucleotides read TGTGCCAGCCGAACCACGGTGGGGGTGAACACTGAAGCTTTCTTT. It is translated as CASRTTVGVNTEAFF.

The chain has TRBV4-2 and TRBJ2-3; a possible D gene is TRBD1 (6 bases). Between the trimmed V and J ends, which lost 4 bases and 6 bases, there was a span of 17 bases. Germline-derived CDR1 and CDR2 are LGHNA and YNFKEQ. The CDR3 length is 15 residues. This CDR3 is CASSPQQGETDTQYF. DNA of the CDR3: TGTGCCAGCAGCCCCCAACAGGGTGAGACCGATACGCAGTATTTT.

V and J are TRBV9 and TRBJ2-4, with 9 bases that match TRBD1. V shed 2 bases, J shed 8 bases, and the junction held 5 bases outside the gene matches. In germline, CDR1 is SGDLS, CDR2 YYNGEE. This CDR3 has 14 residues. This chain's CDR3 is CASSVTGGLDIQYF. CDR3 bases: TGTGCCAGCAGCGTCACAGGGGGCCTAGACATTCAGTACTTC.

This chain joins TRBV9 and TRBJ1-5; maybe TRBD1 (5 bases). V lost 4 bases and J lost 5, with 16 bases in between. The CDR3 has 15 amino acids. Germline V gives CDR1 SGDLS, CDR2 YYNGEE. CDR3 in amino acids: CASSPTPTGDQPQHF. The CDR3 nucleotides read TGTGCCAGCAGCCCGACCCCCACAGGAGATCAGCCCCAGCATTTT.

V usage is TRBV5-1 and J usage is TRBJ2-1; possible D gene TRBD2, 5 bases. With 3 bases removed from V and 7 bases from J, the gap between germline ends came to 17 bases. There are 15 residues in the CDR3. Germline assignment: CDR1 SGHRS and CDR2 YFSETQ. The CDR3 sequence: CASSSSPQAGNEQFF. The CDR3 bases are TGCGCCAGCAGCTCGTCACCCCAGGCGGGTAATGAGCAGTTCTTC.

This chain connects TRBV6-5 to TRBJ2-3; D is tentatively TRBD1 or TRBD2 (6 bases each). This CDR3 contains 15 residues. Trimming left V 4 bases short and J 0 bases short, with 11 bases between. Germline-derived CDR1 and CDR2 are MNHEY and SVGAGI. This CDR3 reads CASSSYGGSTDTQYF. The CDR3 nucleotides are TGTGCCAGCAGTTCGTACGGGGGCAGCACAGATACGCAGTATTTT.

The V call is TRBV6-4, the J call TRBJ2-7, with D hard to call. CDR1 and CDR2 from the germline V gene are MRHNA and SNTAGT. The V and J ends lost 6 bases and 5 bases respectively, with 20 bases between them. CDR3 size: 15 residues. CDR3 DNA: TGTGCCAGCAGCTTCCAGGTCCACATAGGGAACGAGCAGTACTTC. It specifies CASSFQVHIGNEQYF.